Listed below are T cell receptor beta chains from one sample, sequenced in a study of T-cell reconstitution after alpha-beta-depleted transplantation in children. TCRdb called the PCR reads again in MiXCR, with one record for every CDR3 protein. The repertoire holds some 490,000 distinct CDR3 sequences, with roughly an eighth as singletons. The material was PBMCs from the stem cell graft donor, obtained from the stem cell graft. The receptors originated from a human donor who donated a stem cell graft to a child with combined immunodeficiency. Both conserved end residues are part of each CDR3.

v_call: TRBV14; j_call: TRBJ1-2; cdr3_aa: CASSQESGRYGYTF
v_call: TRBV29-1; j_call: TRBJ2-3; cdr3_aa: CSVEGGQVPDTQYF
v_call: TRBV21-1; j_call: TRBJ1-2; cdr3_aa: CASSLSVPGRTVYGYTF
v_call: TRBV6-2/TRBV6-3; j_call: TRBJ2-1; cdr3_aa: CASSSRSGTAYNEQFF
v_call: TRBV11-2; j_call: TRBJ1-2; cdr3_aa: CASSPHAGQGGGYGYTF
v_call: TRBV7-9; j_call: TRBJ1-5; cdr3_aa: CASSIQGTHQPQHF
v_call: TRBV20-1; j_call: TRBJ2-3; cdr3_aa: CSARDWSGRGRTDTQYF
v_call: TRBV12-3/TRBV12-4; j_call: TRBJ1-1; cdr3_aa: CASALSEVNTEAFF
v_call: TRBV29-1; j_call: TRBJ2-5; cdr3_aa: CSVPTSGSTETQYF
v_call: TRBV7-6; j_call: TRBJ2-7; cdr3_aa: CASIKRRQGVIHEQYF
v_call: TRBV6-1; j_call: TRBJ1-1; cdr3_aa: CASSIGQGQAEAFF
v_call: TRBV7-6; j_call: TRBJ2-7; cdr3_aa: CASSLRQTSLYEQYF
v_call: TRBV6-2/TRBV6-3; j_call: TRBJ2-1; cdr3_aa: CASSYSLVRQFF
v_call: TRBV7-9; j_call: TRBJ2-1; cdr3_aa: CASTSIEGHEQFF
v_call: TRBV4-3; j_call: TRBJ1-4; cdr3_aa: CASSQGWRATTNEKLFF
v_call: TRBV5-1; j_call: TRBJ2-2; cdr3_aa: CASNGGQGYTGELFF
v_call: TRBV20-1; j_call: TRBJ2-7; cdr3_aa: CCARPGAEGPHSYEQYF
v_call: TRBV12-3/TRBV12-4; j_call: TRBJ2-7; cdr3_aa: CASSFNRGADEQYF
v_call: TRBV11-1; j_call: TRBJ1-2; cdr3_aa: CASSRGTGGNQYGLYGYTF
v_call: TRBV20-1; j_call: TRBJ1-2; cdr3_aa: CSARDREGYTYGYTF
v_call: TRBV3-1; j_call: TRBJ2-1; cdr3_aa: CASSQDWGDNLWNNEQFF
v_call: TRBV6-2/TRBV6-3; j_call: TRBJ2-1; cdr3_aa: CASSSRLAGTDEQFF
v_call: TRBV7-6; j_call: TRBJ2-3; cdr3_aa: CASSPETDTQYF
v_call: TRBV12-3/TRBV12-4; j_call: TRBJ2-1; cdr3_aa: CASSLDAGSSYNEQFF
v_call: TRBV4-3; j_call: TRBJ2-1; cdr3_aa: CASSQESGVFNEQFF
v_call: TRBV5-1; j_call: TRBJ2-7; cdr3_aa: CASRGTNYEQYF
v_call: TRBV7-2; j_call: TRBJ2-5; cdr3_aa: CASSLGGRARDETQYF
v_call: TRBV5-6; j_call: TRBJ2-7; cdr3_aa: CASSFTGYEQYF
v_call: TRBV6-2/TRBV6-3; j_call: TRBJ2-7; cdr3_aa: CASRLAGTSLYEQYF
v_call: TRBV29-1; j_call: TRBJ2-5; cdr3_aa: CSVGQQGGETQYF
v_call: TRBV6-1; j_call: TRBJ2-7; cdr3_aa: CASRKESSYEQYF
v_call: TRBV12-3/TRBV12-4; j_call: TRBJ2-7; cdr3_aa: CASSADRGLFYEQYF
v_call: TRBV12-3/TRBV12-4; j_call: TRBJ2-4; cdr3_aa: CASSLLRTDKNIQYF
v_call: TRBV4-3; j_call: TRBJ2-5; cdr3_aa: CASSQVISKETQYF
v_call: TRBV6-1; j_call: TRBJ2-1; cdr3_aa: CASSRTQRNEQFF
v_call: TRBV5-5; j_call: TRBJ2-7; cdr3_aa: CASSLARGQTYEQYF
v_call: TRBV27; j_call: TRBJ2-1; cdr3_aa: CASSLRDRSYNEQFF
v_call: TRBV27; j_call: TRBJ2-1; cdr3_aa: CASSPTGGRTYNEQFF
v_call: TRBV5-6; j_call: TRBJ2-7; cdr3_aa: CASSLVHSLGDEQYF
v_call: TRBV5-4; j_call: TRBJ2-2; cdr3_aa: CASSPAHTGELFF
v_call: TRBV4-3; j_call: TRBJ1-1; cdr3_aa: CASRVVGNTEAFF
v_call: TRBV29-1; j_call: TRBJ2-3; cdr3_aa: CSVGLKSSDTQYF
v_call: TRBV5-1; j_call: TRBJ2-5; cdr3_aa: CASSYSGTSQETQYF
v_call: TRBV20-1; j_call: TRBJ2-7; cdr3_aa: CSARPGGRGSYEQYF
v_call: TRBV5-1; j_call: TRBJ1-2; cdr3_aa: CASSLDRQSQGYTF
v_call: TRBV20-1; j_call: TRBJ2-3; cdr3_aa: CSARVRDKGGPDTQYF
v_call: TRBV7-9; j_call: TRBJ2-1; cdr3_aa: CASSLGDLADNEQFF
v_call: TRBV7-8; j_call: TRBJ2-5; cdr3_aa: CASSLGTHQETQYF
v_call: TRBV6-5; j_call: TRBJ1-2; cdr3_aa: CASSYSISSNYGYTF
v_call: TRBV12-3/TRBV12-4; j_call: TRBJ2-1; cdr3_aa: CASSWVTGTGSENEQFF
v_call: TRBV7-2; j_call: TRBJ2-2; cdr3_aa: CASRPGTGVTGELFF
v_call: TRBV5-1; j_call: TRBJ2-7; cdr3_aa: CASQAGGTYEQYF
v_call: TRBV29-1; j_call: TRBJ2-1; cdr3_aa: CSANGLASSDNEQFF
v_call: TRBV7-9; j_call: TRBJ2-1; cdr3_aa: CASIHPIGLHNEQFF
v_call: TRBV20-1; j_call: TRBJ2-5; cdr3_aa: CSARAGTVEETQYF
v_call: TRBV4-3; j_call: TRBJ2-7; cdr3_aa: CASSQEPSGSATSYEQYF
v_call: TRBV5-1; j_call: TRBJ2-1; cdr3_aa: CASKDQRGLSYNEQFF
v_call: TRBV11-1; j_call: TRBJ2-1; cdr3_aa: CASSLGWGSEQFF
v_call: TRBV5-1; j_call: TRBJ2-7; cdr3_aa: CASSLIGGLSDEQYF
v_call: TRBV6-5; j_call: TRBJ2-1; cdr3_aa: CASSYVQGANEQFF